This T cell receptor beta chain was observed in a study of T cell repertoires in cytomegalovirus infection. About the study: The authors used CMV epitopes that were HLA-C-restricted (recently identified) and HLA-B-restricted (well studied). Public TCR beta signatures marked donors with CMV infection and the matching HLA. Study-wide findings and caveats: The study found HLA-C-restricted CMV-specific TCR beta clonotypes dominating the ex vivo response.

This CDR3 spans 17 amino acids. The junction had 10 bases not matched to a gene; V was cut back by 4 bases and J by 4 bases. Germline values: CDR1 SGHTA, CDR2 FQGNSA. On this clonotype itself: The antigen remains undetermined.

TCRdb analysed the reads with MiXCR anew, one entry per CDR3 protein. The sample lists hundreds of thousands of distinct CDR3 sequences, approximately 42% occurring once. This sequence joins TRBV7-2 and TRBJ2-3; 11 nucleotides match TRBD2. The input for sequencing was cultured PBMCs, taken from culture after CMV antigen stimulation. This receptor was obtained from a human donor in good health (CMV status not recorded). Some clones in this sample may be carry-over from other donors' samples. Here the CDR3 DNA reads TGTGCCAGCAGCTCGGGACTAGCGGCCCACCGGGCAGATACGCAGTATTTT. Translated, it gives CASSSGLAAHRADTQYF.